This T cell receptor (beta chain) was obtained from a study of post-analysis software for immune sequencing data. The TCR beta cDNA libraries carried unique molecular identifiers. TCRdb reprocessed the PCR reads via MiXCR and lists one record per CDR3 protein. The repertoire consists of 750,000 to 900,000 distinct CDR3 sequences, with approximately 44% occurring once and the leading ten covering just under 5%. The specimen was blood. This receptor was taken from a girl aged 5-17 years with multiple sclerosis.

The CDR3 spells CASSLRGLESVYEQYF. The CDR3 DNA follows: TGTGCCAGCAGCTTAAGAGGACTAGAATCAGTTTACGAGCAGTACTTC. The J gene is TRBJ2-7, the V gene TRBV7-8; 7 bases are a match to TRBD2. Losses at the gene ends were 2 bases for V and 4 bases for J; bases not matched to a gene: 11. This CDR3 has 16 residues. Germline V gene sequence: CDR1 SGHVS, CDR2 FQNEAQ.